A selection of T cell receptor beta chains follows, all from one sample in a study of OX40 agonist ivuxolimab in advanced cancers. Assay used: immunoSEQ multiplex PCR; TCRdb lists only in-frame clones, some missing. The sample carries around 70,000 clones, roughly 80% recorded once. The input for sequencing was CD4+ or CD8+ T cells sorted from blood, taken in a trial of the OX40 agonist ivuxolimab. All receptors come from an adult with an advanced solid tumor such as melanoma, head and neck, liver or kidney cancer. CDR3s include the opening cysteine and the closing phenylalanine or tryptophan. D genes are given only for firm matches. Where a row states a size, it is once, few, many or the class of an expanded clone; other rows omit it.

TRBJ2-3 . TRBV2 . TGTGCCAGCAGTGAGATGTCAGATACGCAGTATTTT CASSEMSDTQYF
TRBJ2-3 . TRBV4-1 . TGCGCCAGCAGCCAAGATCGGTCGGATGATACGCAGTATTTT CASSQDRSDDTQYF
TRBJ1-1 . TRBV11-1 . TGTGCCAGCAGCTTATCGGTTAACCCTATGAACACTGAAGCTTTCTTT CASSLSVNPMNTEAFF
TRBJ1-1 . TRBV6-5 . TGTGCCAGCAGTATCGAAAGAAACACTGAAGCTTTCTTT CASSIERNTEAFF
TRBJ2-7 TRBD1 TRBV29-1 . TGCAGCGGCGGTGGCGGGACAGGGGGTGAAGAGCAGTACTTC CSGGGGTGGEEQYF
TRBJ1-4 . TRBV14 . TGTGCCAGCAGCCAAGTAGGGTATAATGAAAAACTGTTTTTT CASSQVGYNEKLFF
TRBJ2-2 . TRBV6-1 . TGTGCCAGCAGTGAAGTGAAGGGCCCGAACACCGGGGAGCTGTTTTTT CASSEVKGPNTGELFF
TRBJ1-2 TRBD1 TRBV5-1 . TGCGCCAGCAGCGGGGACAGGGTAACTAACTATGGCTACACCTTC CASSGDRVTNYGYTF
TRBJ2-1 . TRBV7-9 . TGTGCCAGCAGCTCTAGTATGGGCAATGAGCAGTTCTTC CASSSSMGNEQFF
TRBJ1-3 . TRBV13 . TGTGCCAGCCCCCGTTGGGGAGGTGGAAACACCATATATTTT CASPRWGGGNTIYF
TRBJ1-2 TRBD1 TRBV7-2 . TGTGCCAGCAGCTTAGTGGAGTCAGGGGGCTATGGCTACACCTTC CASSLVESGGYGYTF
TRBJ2-2 TRBD1 TRBV6-1 . TGTGCCGCCAAAAGCGAGGGGGCAGGGACCGGGGAGCTGTTTTTT CAAKSEGAGTGELFF
TRBJ2-2 TRBD2 TRBV18 . TGTGCCAGCTCACCCATGGGACTAGCGAGCGGGGAGCTGTTTTTT CASSPMGLASGELFF
TRBJ1-2 . TRBV6-5 few TGTGCCTCGACGGGGGGTAGGTTTAATGGCTACACCTTC CASTGGRFNGYTF